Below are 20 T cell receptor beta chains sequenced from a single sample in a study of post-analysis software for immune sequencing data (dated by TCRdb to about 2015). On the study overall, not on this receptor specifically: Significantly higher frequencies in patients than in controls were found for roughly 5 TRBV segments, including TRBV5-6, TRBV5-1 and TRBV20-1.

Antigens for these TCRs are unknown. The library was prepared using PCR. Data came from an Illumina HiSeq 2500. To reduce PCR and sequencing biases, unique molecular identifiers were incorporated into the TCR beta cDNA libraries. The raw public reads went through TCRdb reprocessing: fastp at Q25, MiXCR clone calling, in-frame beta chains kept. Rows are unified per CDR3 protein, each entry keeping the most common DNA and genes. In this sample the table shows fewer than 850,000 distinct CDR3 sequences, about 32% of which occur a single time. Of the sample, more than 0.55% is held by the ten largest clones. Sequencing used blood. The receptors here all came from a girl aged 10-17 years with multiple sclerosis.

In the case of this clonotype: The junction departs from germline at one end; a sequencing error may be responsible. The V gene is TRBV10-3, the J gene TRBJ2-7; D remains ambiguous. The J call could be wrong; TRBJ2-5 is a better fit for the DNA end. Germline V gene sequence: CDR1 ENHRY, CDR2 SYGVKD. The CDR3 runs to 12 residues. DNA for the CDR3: TGTGTCATCAGTGAGATCCCAGAGACCCAGTACTTC. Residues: CVISEIPETQYF.

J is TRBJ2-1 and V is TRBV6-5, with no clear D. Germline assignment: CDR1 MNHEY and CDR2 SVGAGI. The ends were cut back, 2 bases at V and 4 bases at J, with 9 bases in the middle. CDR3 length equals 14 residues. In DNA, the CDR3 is TGTGCCAGCAGTTACGATGTTGGGTACAATGAGCAGTTCTTC. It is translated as CASSYDVGYNEQFF.

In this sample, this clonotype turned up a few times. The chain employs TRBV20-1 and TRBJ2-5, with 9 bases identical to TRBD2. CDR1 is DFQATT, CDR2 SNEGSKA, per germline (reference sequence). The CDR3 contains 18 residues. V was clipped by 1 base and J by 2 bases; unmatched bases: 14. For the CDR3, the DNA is TGCAGTGCTAGAGCCCTCCGCCCAGCGGGAGGACCTCAAGAGACCCAGTACTTC. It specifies CSARALRPAGGPQETQYF.

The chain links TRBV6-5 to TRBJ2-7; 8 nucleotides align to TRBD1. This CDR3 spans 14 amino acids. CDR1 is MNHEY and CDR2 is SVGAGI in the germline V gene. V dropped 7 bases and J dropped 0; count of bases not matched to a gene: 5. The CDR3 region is CASKRGQVSYEQYV. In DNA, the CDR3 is TGTGCCAGCAAGAGGGGACAGGTCTCCTACGAGCAGTACGTC.

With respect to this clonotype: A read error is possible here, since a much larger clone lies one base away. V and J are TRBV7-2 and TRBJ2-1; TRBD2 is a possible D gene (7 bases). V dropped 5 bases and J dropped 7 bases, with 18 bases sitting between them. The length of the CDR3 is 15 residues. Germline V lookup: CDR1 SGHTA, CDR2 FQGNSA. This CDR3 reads CASSLEGGAQNEQFF. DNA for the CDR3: TGTGCCAGCAGCCTAGAAGGGGGGGCGCAGAATGAGCAGTTCTTC.

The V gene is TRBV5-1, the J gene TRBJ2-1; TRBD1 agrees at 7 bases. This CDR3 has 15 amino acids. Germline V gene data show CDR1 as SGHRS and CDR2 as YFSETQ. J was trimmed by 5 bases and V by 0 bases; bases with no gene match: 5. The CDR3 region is CASSLAQGRHNEQFF. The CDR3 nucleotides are TGCGCCAGCAGCTTGGCACAGGGGCGGCACAATGAGCAGTTCTTC.

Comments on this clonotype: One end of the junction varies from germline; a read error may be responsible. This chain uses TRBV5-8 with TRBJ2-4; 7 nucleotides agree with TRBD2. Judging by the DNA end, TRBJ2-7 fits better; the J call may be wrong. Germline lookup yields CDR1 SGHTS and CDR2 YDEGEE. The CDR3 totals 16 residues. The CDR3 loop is CVSSSRGGLKGYEQYF. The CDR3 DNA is TGTGTCAGCAGCTCTAGGGGAGGGCTCAAGGGCTACGAGCAGTACTTC.

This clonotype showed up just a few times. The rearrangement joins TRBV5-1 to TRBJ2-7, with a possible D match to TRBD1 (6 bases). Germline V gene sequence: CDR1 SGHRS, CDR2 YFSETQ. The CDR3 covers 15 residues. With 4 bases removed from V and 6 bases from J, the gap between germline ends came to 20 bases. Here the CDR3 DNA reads TGCGCCAGCAGCCCCGTACAGGGTATAAGTTCCGAGCAGTACTTC. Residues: CASSPVQGISSEQYF.

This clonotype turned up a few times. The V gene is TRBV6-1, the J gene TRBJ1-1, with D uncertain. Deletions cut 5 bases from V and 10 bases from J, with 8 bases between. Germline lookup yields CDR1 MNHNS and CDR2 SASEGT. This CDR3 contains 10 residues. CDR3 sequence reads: CASSPLAAFF. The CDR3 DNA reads TGTGCCAGCAGTCCCCTAGCAGCTTTCTTT.

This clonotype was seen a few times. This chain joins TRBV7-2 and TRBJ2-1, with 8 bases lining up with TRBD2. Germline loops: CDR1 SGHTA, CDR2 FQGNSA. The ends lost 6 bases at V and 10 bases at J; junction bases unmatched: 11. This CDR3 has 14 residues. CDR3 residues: CASRGGRSLGEQFF. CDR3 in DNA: TGTGCCAGCAGGGGCGGGAGGAGTCTAGGGGAGCAGTTCTTC.

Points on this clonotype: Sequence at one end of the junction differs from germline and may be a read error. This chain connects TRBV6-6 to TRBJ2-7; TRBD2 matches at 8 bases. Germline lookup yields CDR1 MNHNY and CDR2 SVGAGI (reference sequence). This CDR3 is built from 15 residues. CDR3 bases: TGTGCCGGCAGTGCAGAGCGGGGGAGCTCCTACGAGCAGTACTTC. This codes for CAGSAERGSSYEQYF.

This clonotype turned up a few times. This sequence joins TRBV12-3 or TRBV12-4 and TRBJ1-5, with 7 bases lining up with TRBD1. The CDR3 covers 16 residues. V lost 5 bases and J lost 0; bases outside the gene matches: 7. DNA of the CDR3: TGTGCCAGCAGTGCTGGACAGGTCTTTAGCAATCAGCCCCAGCATTTT. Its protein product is CASSAGQVFSNQPQHF.

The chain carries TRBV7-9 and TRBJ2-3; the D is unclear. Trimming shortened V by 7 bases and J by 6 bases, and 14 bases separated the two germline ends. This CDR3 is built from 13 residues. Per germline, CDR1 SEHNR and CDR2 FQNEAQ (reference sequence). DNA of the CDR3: TGTGCCAGCATTGGTAGTGACTGGGATACGCAGTATTTT. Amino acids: CASIGSDWDTQYF.

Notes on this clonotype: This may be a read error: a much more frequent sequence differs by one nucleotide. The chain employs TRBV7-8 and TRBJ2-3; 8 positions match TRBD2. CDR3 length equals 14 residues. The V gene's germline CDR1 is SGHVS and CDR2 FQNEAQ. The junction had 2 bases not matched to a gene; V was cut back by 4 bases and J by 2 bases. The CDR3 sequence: CASSCGGNTDTQYF. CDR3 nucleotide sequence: TGTGCCAGCAGCTGCGGGGGGAACACAGATACGCAGTATTTT. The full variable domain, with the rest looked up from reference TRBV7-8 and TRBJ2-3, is GAGVSQSPRYKVAKRGQDVALRCDPISGHVSLFWYQQALGQGPEFLTYFQNEAQLDKSGLPSDRFFAERPEGSVSTLKIQRTQQEDSAVYLCASSCGGNTDTQYFGPGTRLTVL.

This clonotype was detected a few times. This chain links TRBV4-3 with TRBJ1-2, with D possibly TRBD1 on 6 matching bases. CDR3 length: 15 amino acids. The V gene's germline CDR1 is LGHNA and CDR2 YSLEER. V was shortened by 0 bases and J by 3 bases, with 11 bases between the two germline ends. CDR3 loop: CASSQDRAGDYGYTF. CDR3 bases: TGCGCCAGCAGCCAAGATAGGGCAGGGGACTATGGCTACACCTTC.

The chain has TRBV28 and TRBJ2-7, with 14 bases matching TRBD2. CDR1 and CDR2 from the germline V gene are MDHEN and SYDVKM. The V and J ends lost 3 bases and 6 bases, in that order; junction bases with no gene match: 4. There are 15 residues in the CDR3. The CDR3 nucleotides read TGTGCCAGCAGTTTCCCCGGGACTAGCGGGAGCGAGCAGTACTTC. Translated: CASSFPGTSGSEQYF.

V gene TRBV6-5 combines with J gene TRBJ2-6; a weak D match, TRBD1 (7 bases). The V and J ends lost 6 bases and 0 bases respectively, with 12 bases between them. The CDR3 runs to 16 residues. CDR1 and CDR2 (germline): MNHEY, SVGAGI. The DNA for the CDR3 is TGTGCCAGCAGCAGGGGGGAGAGCTCTGGGGCCAACGTCCTGACTTTC. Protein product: CASSRGESSGANVLTF.

The CDR3 sequence: CASSETLASGSNQDTQYF. The CDR3 DNA sequence: TGTGCCAGCAGTGAAACGCTGGCTAGCGGGAGTAATCAAGATACGCAGTATTTT. The chain is built from TRBV25-1 and TRBJ2-3; 10 positions agree with TRBD2. Germline values: CDR1 MGHDK, CDR2 SYGVNS. There are 18 residues in the CDR3. With 2 bases clipped from V and 5 bases from J, the junction kept 13 bases outside the gene matches.

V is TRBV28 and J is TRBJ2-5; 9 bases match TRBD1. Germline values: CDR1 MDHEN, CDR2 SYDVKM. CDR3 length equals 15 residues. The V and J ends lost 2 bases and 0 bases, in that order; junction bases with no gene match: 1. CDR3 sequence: CASSLGTGYQETQYF. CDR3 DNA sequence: TGTGCCAGCAGTTTAGGGACAGGGTACCAAGAGACCCAGTACTTC.

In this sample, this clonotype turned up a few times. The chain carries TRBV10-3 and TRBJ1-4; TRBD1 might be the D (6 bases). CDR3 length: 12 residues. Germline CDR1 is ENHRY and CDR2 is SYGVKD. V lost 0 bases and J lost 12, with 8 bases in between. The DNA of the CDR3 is TGTGCCATCAGTGAGTCAGCAGGGGAACTGTTTTTT. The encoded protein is CAISESAGELFF.